The present TCR beta chain was sequenced within a study of T cell changes during pregnancy in multiple sclerosis. The data were produced by immunoSEQ multiplex PCR, yet TCRdb's version contains in-frame clones alone and is incomplete. This table holds about 87,000 clones, just over 90% found once. Germline V gene lookup returns CDR1 LGHNT and CDR2 FRNRAP. Trimming stripped 3 bases from V and 3 bases from J, with 12 bases between. The CDR3 spans 15 residues. This chain links TRBV12-5 with TRBJ2-1, with D possibly TRBD1 on 6 matching bases. The sample in question was peripheral blood, obtained in the third trimester of pregnancy. The TCR was taken from a female donor in good health, enrolled as a control in a pregnancy study. CDR3 DNA: TGTGCTAGTGGTTTCCAGGGGCCCGGCTACAATGAGCAGTTCTTC. This gives the protein CASGFQGPGYNEQFF.